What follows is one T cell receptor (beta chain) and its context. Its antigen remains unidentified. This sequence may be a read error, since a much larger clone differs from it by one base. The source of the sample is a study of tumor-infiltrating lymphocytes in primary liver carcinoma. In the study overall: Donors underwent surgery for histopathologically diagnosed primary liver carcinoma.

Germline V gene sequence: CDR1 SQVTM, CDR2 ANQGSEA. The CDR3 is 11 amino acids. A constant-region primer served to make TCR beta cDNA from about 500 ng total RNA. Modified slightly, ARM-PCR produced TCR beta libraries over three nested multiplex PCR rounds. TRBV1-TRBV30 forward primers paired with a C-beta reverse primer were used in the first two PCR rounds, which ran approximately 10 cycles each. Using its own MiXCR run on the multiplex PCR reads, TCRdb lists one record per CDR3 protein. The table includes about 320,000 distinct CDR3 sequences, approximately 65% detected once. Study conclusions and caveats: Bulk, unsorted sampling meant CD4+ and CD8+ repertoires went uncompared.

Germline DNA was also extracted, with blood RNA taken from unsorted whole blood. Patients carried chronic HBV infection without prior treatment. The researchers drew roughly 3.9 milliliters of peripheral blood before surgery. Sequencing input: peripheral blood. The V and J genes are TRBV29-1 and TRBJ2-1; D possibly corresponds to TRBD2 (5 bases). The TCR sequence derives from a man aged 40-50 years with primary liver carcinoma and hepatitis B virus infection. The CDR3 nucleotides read TGCAGCGTTGAAGATGGAGGTGAGCAGCTCTTC. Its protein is CSVEDGGEQLF.